The rows below give T cell receptor beta chains drawn from one sample of a study of vaccination effects on CD4 cells after COVID-19. Assay used: immunoSEQ multiplex PCR; TCRdb lists only in-frame clones, some missing. The sample lists around 60,000 clones, 60% to 75% seen once, with about 1.2% in the top ten. Which antigens these TCRs recognize remains unknown. The material was CD4+ T cells from PBMCs cultured with HCoV-229E spike peptides, obtained after COVID-19 vaccination. All receptors come from a human donor who received a COVID-19 vaccine. Each CDR3 is given with its conserved first and last residue. Fields, in order: V gene, J gene, D gene, clone size, CDR3 protein, CDR3 DNA. D genes are given only for firm matches. Clone size is shown for a subset of rows, as once, few, many or a class of expanded clone.

v_call: TRBV6-5
j_call: TRBJ1-2
d_call: TRBD1
clone_size: once
cdr3_aa: CASSSGTELYGYTF
cdr3_nt: TGTGCCAGCAGTTCCGGGACAGAGCTCTATGGCTACACCTTC

v_call: TRBV4-1
j_call: TRBJ2-2
d_call: .
clone_size: .
cdr3_aa: CASSLQPGPTNTGELFF
cdr3_nt: TGCGCCAGCAGCTTGCAGCCGGGACCGACGAACACCGGGGAGCTGTTTTTT

v_call: TRBV29-1
j_call: TRBJ2-6
d_call: .
clone_size: .
cdr3_aa: CSVPVNSGANVLTF
cdr3_nt: TGCAGCGTTCCGGTTAACTCTGGGGCCAACGTCCTGACTTTC

v_call: TRBV12-3/TRBV12-4
j_call: TRBJ1-2
d_call: TRBD1
clone_size: .
cdr3_aa: CASSLRDSRGYTF
cdr3_nt: TGTGCCAGCAGCCTCCGGGACAGTAGAGGCTACACCTTC

v_call: TRBV5-4
j_call: TRBJ2-4
d_call: .
clone_size: .
cdr3_aa: CASSTRTRENIQYF
cdr3_nt: TGTGCCAGCAGCACCCGGACGAGAGAAAACATTCAGTACTTC

v_call: TRBV7-2
j_call: TRBJ1-5
d_call: .
clone_size: .
cdr3_aa: CASSLNSQPQHF
cdr3_nt: TGTGCCAGCAGCTTAAATTCTCAGCCCCAGCATTTT

v_call: TRBV12-3/TRBV12-4
j_call: TRBJ2-2
d_call: .
clone_size: .
cdr3_aa: CASIRDTGELFF
cdr3_nt: TGTGCCAGTATAAGGGACACCGGGGAGCTGTTTTTT

v_call: TRBV5-5
j_call: TRBJ1-2
d_call: .
clone_size: .
cdr3_aa: CASSLRAAGNFYGYTF
cdr3_nt: TGTGCCAGCAGCTTGAGAGCAGCAGGAAATTTCTATGGCTACACCTTC

v_call: TRBV2
j_call: TRBJ2-5
d_call: TRBD1
clone_size: .
cdr3_aa: CASSGVLQGAQETQYF
cdr3_nt: TGTGCCAGCAGTGGGGTTCTACAGGGGGCTCAAGAGACCCAGTACTTC

v_call: TRBV12-3/TRBV12-4
j_call: TRBJ2-5
d_call: .
clone_size: .
cdr3_aa: CASSQTGRGTQYF
cdr3_nt: TGTGCCAGCAGTCAAACAGGGCGAGGGACCCAGTACTTC

v_call: TRBV29-1
j_call: TRBJ1-2
d_call: .
clone_size: .
cdr3_aa: CSVGQDYGYTF
cdr3_nt: TGCAGCGTCGGGCAGGACTATGGCTACACCTTC

v_call: TRBV7-2
j_call: TRBJ1-6
d_call: .
clone_size: once
cdr3_aa: CASSLGRALSSPLHF
cdr3_nt: TGTGCCAGCAGCTTAGGGCGGGCACTGTCGTCACCCCTCCACTTT

v_call: TRBV11-2
j_call: TRBJ2-2
d_call: .
clone_size: .
cdr3_aa: CASSLGGVTGNTGELFF
cdr3_nt: TGTGCCAGCAGCTTAGGGGGGGTGACAGGGAACACCGGGGAGCTGTTTTTT

v_call: TRBV18
j_call: TRBJ2-2
d_call: .
clone_size: .
cdr3_aa: CASSQSAPAAASNTGELFF
cdr3_nt: TGTGCCAGCTCACAAAGCGCTCCCGCGGCAGCGTCAAACACCGGGGAGCTGTTTTTT

v_call: TRBV18
j_call: TRBJ1-1
d_call: .
clone_size: .
cdr3_aa: CASSPAMNTEAFF
cdr3_nt: TGTGCCAGCTCACCGGCGATGAACACTGAAGCTTTCTTT

v_call: TRBV18
j_call: TRBJ2-1
d_call: .
clone_size: .
cdr3_aa: CASSPLRGNNEQFF
cdr3_nt: TGTGCCAGCTCACCACTCAGAGGGAACAATGAGCAGTTCTTC

v_call: TRBV18
j_call: TRBJ2-1
d_call: TRBD2
clone_size: .
cdr3_aa: CASSPRGTSGINEQFF
cdr3_nt: TGTGCCAGCTCACCACGCGGGACTAGCGGGATCAATGAGCAGTTCTTC

v_call: TRBV30
j_call: TRBJ2-3
d_call: .
clone_size: few
cdr3_aa: CAWSVPLRDTQYF
cdr3_nt: TGTGCCTGGAGTGTACCCTTACGAGATACGCAGTATTTT

v_call: TRBV5-4
j_call: TRBJ2-2
d_call: .
clone_size: .
cdr3_aa: CASSLARIPNTGELFF
cdr3_nt: TGTGCCAGCAGCTTGGCCCGAATCCCGAACACCGGGGAGCTGTTTTTT

v_call: TRBV24-1
j_call: TRBJ2-3
d_call: .
clone_size: .
cdr3_aa: CATSDLNQGRDTQYF
cdr3_nt: TGTGCCACCAGTGATTTAAACCAGGGGAGGGATACGCAGTATTTT

v_call: TRBV28
j_call: TRBJ1-1
d_call: .
clone_size: .
cdr3_aa: CASYTARGGGYTEAFF
cdr3_nt: TGTGCCAGCTATACAGCCCGGGGCGGAGGATACACTGAAGCTTTCTTT

v_call: TRBV6-1
j_call: TRBJ2-1
d_call: .
clone_size: .
cdr3_aa: CASSEGAIAAYYNEQFF
cdr3_nt: TGTGCCAGCAGTGAAGGAGCTATTGCAGCATACTACAATGAGCAGTTCTTC

v_call: TRBV24-1
j_call: TRBJ1-4
d_call: .
clone_size: .
cdr3_aa: CATSDPNEKLFF
cdr3_nt: TGTGCCACCAGTGATCCGAATGAAAAACTGTTTTTT

v_call: TRBV24-1
j_call: TRBJ2-2
d_call: TRBD1
clone_size: .
cdr3_aa: CATSDSSTGAGELFF
cdr3_nt: TGTGCCACCAGTGATTCCTCAACAGGGGCCGGGGAGCTGTTTTTT